The 15 T cell receptor beta chains in this list originate from one sample, sequenced in a study of cytomegalovirus exposure and HLA in healthy donors. PCR amplification relied on 60 Vbeta primers (plus 13 Jbeta primers). TCRdb keeps only in-frame clones here, not all; method: immunoSEQ multiplex PCR. Of 70,000 to 80,000 clones in the sample, nearly 80% were seen once. The specimen was PBMCs. These TCRs come from a woman in her 40s in good health and CMV-seropositive.

The chain's CDR3 is CASSLGDGANEKLFF. CDR3 in DNA: TGTGCCAGCAGCTTGGGAGATGGGGCGAATGAAAAACTGTTTTTT. The chain combines TRBV5-6 with TRBJ1-4, with D possibly matching TRBD1 (5 bases). Looked up from germline, CDR1 is SGHDT and CDR2 is YYEEEE. The V gene lost 0 bases and the J gene lost 5 bases, with 11 bases spanning the gap. The CDR3 runs to 15 residues.

This rearrangement joins TRBV6-6 to TRBJ2-7, with 7 bases aligning to TRBD2. J lost 4 bases, V lost 5 bases, and 8 bases had no gene match. The CDR3 has 14 amino acids. Germline CDR1 reads MNHNY; CDR2 reads SVGAGI (reference sequence). CDR3 sequence (DNA): TGTGCCAGCAGTGATTACGGGGGGAGGTACGAGCAGTACTTC. As protein: CASSDYGGRYEQYF.

In this sample, this clone turned up once. The V gene is TRBV6-6, the J gene TRBJ2-7; D unclear. The CDR3 runs to 15 residues. Germline assignment: CDR1 MNHNY and CDR2 SVGAGI (reference sequence). V was trimmed by 1 base and J by 0 bases, leaving 10 bases between them. CDR3: CASSYFGLSSYEQYF. In nucleotides, the CDR3 is TGTGCCAGCAGTTACTTCGGGTTAAGCTCCTACGAGCAGTACTTC.

The chain couples TRBV7-8 to TRBJ1-1, with D uncertain. The CDR3 extends over 14 amino acids. V was pared by 2 bases and J by 0 bases, with 7 bases between. CDR1 is SGHVS, CDR2 FQNEAQ, per germline. CDR3 amino acids: CASSLSHMNTEAFF. CDR3 nucleotides: TGTGCCAGCAGCTTATCCCACATGAACACTGAAGCTTTCTTT.

The chain couples TRBV30 to TRBJ1-6; D is uncertain. The CDR3 has 13 amino acids. Trimming cost V 2 bases and J 6 bases, with 8 bases left between them. Germline V CDR1 and CDR2: GTSNPN, SVGIG (reference sequence). In DNA form, the CDR3 reads TGTGCCTGGAGTCCGGGTACTAATTCACCCCTCCACTTT. The encoded protein is CAWSPGTNSPLHF.

The chain has TRBV19 and TRBJ2-1, with 7 bases identical to TRBD1. CDR1 is LNHDA, CDR2 SQIVND, per germline (reference sequence). CDR3 length: 16 residues. The J segment lost 1 base and the V segment lost 1 base, leaving 4 bases of the junction unmatched. CDR3 DNA sequence: TGTGCCAGTAGTATAGTAGGGGGCGCATCCTACAATGAGCAGTTCTTC. It is translated as CASSIVGGASYNEQFF.

J is TRBJ2-7 and V is TRBV28; 10 positions match TRBD1. CDR1 and CDR2 from the germline V gene are MDHEN and SYDVKM. V gave up 1 base and J gave up 6 bases; unmatched junction bases: 6. The CDR3 runs 15 residues. CDR3 loop: CASSLFGTGVGEQYF. The CDR3 region has the DNA TGTGCCAGCAGTTTATTCGGGACAGGGGTGGGCGAGCAGTACTTC.

The rearrangement links TRBV5-6 to TRBJ1-6; 8 bases are a match to TRBD1. Germline V CDR1 and CDR2: SGHDT, YYEEEE. V was clipped by 0 bases and J by 3 bases; unmatched bases: 2. The CDR3 covers 16 residues. This CDR3 reads CASSLGTGIYNSPLHF. CDR3 nucleotides: TGTGCCAGCAGCTTGGGGACAGGGATCTATAATTCACCCCTCCACTTT. The variable domain in full, with the rest retrieved from reference TRBV5-6 and TRBJ1-6, is DAGVTQSPTHLIKTRGQQVTLRCSPKSGHDTVSWYQQALGQGPQFIFQYYEEEERQRGNFPDRFSGHQFPNYSSELNVNALLLGDSALYLCASSLGTGIYNSPLHFGNGTRLTVT.

The DNA for the CDR3 is TGTGCCAGCGGGACAGGGAGGGAGACCCAGTACTTC. As protein: CASGTGRETQYF. This chain links TRBV28 with TRBJ2-5; 9 positions match TRBD1. V lost 8 bases, J lost 5 bases, and 3 bases stayed unmatched. The CDR3 contains 12 residues. Germline V gene lookup returns CDR1 MDHEN and CDR2 SYDVKM.

This clone was seen a single time. The chain uses TRBV5-1 and TRBJ2-2; perhaps TRBD2 as D (5 bases). Deletions cut 0 bases from V and 4 bases from J, with 16 bases between. Germline loops: CDR1 SGHRS, CDR2 YFSETQ. The CDR3 contains 17 residues. CDR3 region: CASSLGPSLAGTGELFF. Here the CDR3 DNA reads TGCGCCAGCAGCTTGGGCCCCTCCCTAGCAGGCACCGGGGAGCTGTTTTTT.

The gene calls are TRBV7-2 and TRBJ2-7, with a weak D call TRBD2 (5 bases). The CDR3 has 14 residues. V was clipped by 1 base and J by 6 bases, with 13 bases between them. The germline V gene has CDR1 SGHTA and CDR2 FQGNSA. DNA for the CDR3: TGTGCCAGCAGCTTAGTAATATCGGGGAGCGAGCAGTACTTC. It is translated as CASSLVISGSEQYF.

V and J are TRBV4-1 and TRBJ2-5; TRBD2 might be the D (6 bases). Germline V gene data show CDR1 as MGHRA and CDR2 as YSYEKL. V was cut by 6 bases and J by 1 base, with 18 bases left in between. The CDR3 is made up of 16 amino acids. CDR3 loop: CASSSRDSAIQETQYF. The CDR3 coding sequence is TGCGCCAGCAGTTCCCGGGACTCAGCAATCCAAGAGACCCAGTACTTC.

The chain recombines TRBV10-3 with TRBJ2-5; 16 nucleotides match TRBD2. Germline-derived CDR1 and CDR2 are ENHRY and SYGVKD. The CDR3 totals 16 residues. Losses at the gene ends were 7 bases for V and 2 bases for J; bases not matched to a gene: 4. The CDR3 region is CAINPGLAGGQETQYF. Here the CDR3 DNA reads TGTGCCATCAATCCGGGACTAGCGGGGGGGCAAGAGACCCAGTACTTC.

The chain links TRBV27 to TRBJ2-3; TRBD2 agrees at 8 bases. The CDR3 totals 14 residues. The germline CDR1 and CDR2 sequences are MNHEY and SMNVEV (reference sequence). The J segment lost 4 bases and the V segment lost 9 bases, leaving 9 bases of the junction unmatched. The CDR3 coding sequence is TGTGCCAGTTCCAAAGCGGGGGAGGCAGATACGCAGTATTTT. It specifies CASSKAGEADTQYF.

The rearrangement uses TRBV2 and TRBJ2-3; no reliable D call. CDR3 length: 14 residues. Looked up from germline, CDR1 is SNHLY and CDR2 is FYNNEI. V gave up 3 bases and J gave up 2 bases, with 9 bases separating them. The CDR3 loop reads CASSERTYTDTQYF. The CDR3 nucleotides read TGTGCCAGCAGTGAGAGAACCTACACAGATACGCAGTATTTT. The entire variable domain, with the rest obtained from reference TRBV2 and TRBJ2-3, is as follows: EPEVTQTPSHQVTQMGQEVILRCVPISNHLYFYWYRQILGQKVEFLVSFYNNEISEKSEIFDDQFSVERPDGSNFTLKIRSTKLEDSAMYFCASSERTYTDTQYFGPGTRLTVL.